These 21 T cell receptor beta chains originate from one sample sequenced in a study of blood T cell repertoires in COVID-19. The assay was immunoSEQ multiplex PCR, and TCRdb's table has in-frame clones only and misses some. The sample lists about 99,000 clones; roughly nine tenths were seen once. Sequenced sample: peripheral blood. The origin of the receptors is a human donor in a cohort sampled during active COVID-19.

V usage is TRBV7-9 and J usage is TRBJ2-5, with TRBD2 identical over 11 bases. The CDR3 totals 16 residues. J lost 5 bases, V lost 0 bases, and 5 bases had no gene match. Germline V gene sequence: CDR1 SEHNR, CDR2 FQNEAQ (reference sequence). CDR3 residues: CASSLAWTSGRETQYF. In nucleotides, the CDR3 is TGTGCCAGCAGCTTAGCCTGGACTAGCGGGCGTGAGACCCAGTACTTC.

The chain joins TRBV7-7 to TRBJ2-1; D is possibly TRBD2 (6 bases). Looked up from germline, CDR1 is SSHAT and CDR2 is FNYEAQ (reference sequence). The CDR3 covers 16 residues. V was shortened by 5 bases and J by 4 bases, with 18 bases between the two germline ends. The DNA for the CDR3 is TGTGCCAGCAGCCGTGGGGGGAACCCACCTTACAATGAGCAGTTCTTC. Its translation is CASSRGGNPPYNEQFF.

The chain uses TRBV28 and TRBJ1-5; no reliable D call. Trimming pared 8 bases from V and 3 bases from J, leaving 17 bases between. The CDR3 totals 15 residues. Germline CDR1 reads MDHEN; CDR2 reads SYDVKM. The CDR3 region has the DNA TGTGCCAGCCGACCTGGAGGTCGGGACAATCAGCCCCAGCATTTT. Translating it yields CASRPGGRDNQPQHF.

The CDR3 coding sequence is TGTGCCAGCAGTTCCAAGCGGGAGCCTAACAATGAGCAGTTCTTC. Its protein is CASSSKREPNNEQFF. The rearrangement uses TRBV25-1 and TRBJ2-1, with 8 bases matching TRBD2. The CDR3 is 15 residues long. The junction had 8 bases not matched to a gene; V was cut back by 5 bases and J by 5 bases. The germline CDR1 and CDR2 sequences are MGHDK and SYGVNS. The complete variable domain, with remaining parts taken from reference TRBV25-1 and TRBJ2-1, reads EADIYQTPRYLVIGTGKKITLECSQTMGHDKMYWYQQDPGMELHLIHYSYGVNSTEKGDLSSESTVSRIRTEHFPLTLESARPSHTSQYLCASSSKREPNNEQFFGPGTRLTVL.

The chain links TRBV28 to TRBJ2-1, with TRBD2 matching 11 bases. V dropped 6 bases and J dropped 8; count of bases not matched to a gene: 9. CDR1 MDHEN and CDR2 SYDVKM come from the germline V gene. This CDR3 contains 15 residues. The CDR3 sequence: CASRHRLAGMDEQFF. The CDR3 DNA follows: TGTGCCAGCAGACATCGACTAGCGGGGATGGATGAGCAGTTCTTC.

This chain links TRBV7-9 with TRBJ2-5; 11 positions agree with TRBD1. The CDR3 consists of 15 residues. J gave up 3 bases and V 5 bases, and 5 bases lay outside the gene matches. Germline CDR1 reads SEHNR; CDR2 reads FQNEAQ (reference sequence). CDR3 loop: CASSRWTGGEETQYF. CDR3 DNA sequence: TGTGCCAGCAGCCGATGGACAGGGGGCGAAGAGACCCAGTACTTC.

The chain joins TRBV2 to TRBJ2-7; unclear D gene. Between the trimmed V and J ends, which lost 0 bases and 0 bases, there was a span of 12 bases. The CDR3 spans 16 residues. Germline lookup yields CDR1 SNHLY and CDR2 FYNNEI. The CDR3 here is CASSEAQASNSYEQYF. The CDR3 bases are TGTGCCAGCAGTGAAGCGCAGGCGAGTAACTCCTACGAGCAGTACTTC.

The chain employs TRBV7-3 and TRBJ2-3, with D possibly being TRBD2 (7 bases). The V gene lost 5 bases and the J gene lost 6 bases, with 15 bases spanning the gap. The CDR3 runs to 14 residues. Germline values: CDR1 SGHTA, CDR2 FQGTGA. CDR3 DNA sequence: TGTGCCAGCAGCCCCCGGACTAGGGGGGATACGCAGTATTTT. Translated: CASSPRTRGDTQYF.

This clone was seen a few times. The chain uses TRBV6-2 or TRBV6-3 and TRBJ1-5; no definite D call. Trimming removed 2 bases from V and 5 bases from J, with 4 bases in between. This CDR3 has 12 residues. Germline V CDR1 and CDR2: MNHEY, SVGEGT. CDR3 residues: CASSYSYQPQHF. The CDR3 coding sequence is TGTGCCAGCAGTTACAGCTATCAGCCCCAGCATTTT.

The chain combines TRBV3-1 (or the pseudogene TRBV3-2) with TRBJ1-6; TRBD1 matches at 8 bases. Per germline, CDR1 LGHDT and CDR2 YNNKEL (reference sequence). This CDR3 is 16 amino acids long. Germline trimming cut 1 base from V and 3 bases from J; bases unmatched to any gene: 2. The DNA for the CDR3 is TGTGCCAGCAGCCAAGTCACAGGGGGCTATAATTCACCCCTCCACTTT. Translated: CASSQVTGGYNSPLHF.

CDR3 loop: CASSRTRDKPNTEAFF. In DNA, the CDR3 is TGTGCCAGCAGTCGAACTCGGGACAAGCCGAACACTGAAGCTTTCTTT. The chain employs TRBV6-6 and TRBJ1-1; D may be TRBD1 (6 bases). This CDR3 spans 16 amino acids. Per the germline V gene, CDR1 is MNHNY and CDR2 is SVGAGI (reference sequence). Trimming took off 5 bases at V and 1 base at J, with 17 bases between the two ends.

This chain connects TRBV3-1 (or the pseudogene TRBV3-2) to TRBJ2-5, with D possibly being TRBD2 (6 bases). Germline V gene lookup returns CDR1 LGHDT and CDR2 YNNKEL (reference sequence). V was trimmed by 4 bases and J by 5 bases, leaving 20 bases between them. The CDR3 has 16 residues. The CDR3 loop reads CASSPPGLQLGETQYF. CDR3 nucleotides: TGTGCCAGCAGCCCTCCGGGACTCCAGCTTGGGGAGACCCAGTACTTC.

The V and J genes are TRBV15 and TRBJ2-3, with D unresolved. Germline CDR1 LNHNV, CDR2 YYDKDF (reference sequence). V was pared by 4 bases and J by 0 bases, with 14 bases between. The CDR3 is 16 residues long. This CDR3 is CATSTLTQKSTDTQYF. The DNA of the CDR3 is TGTGCCACCAGCACACTTACACAGAAAAGCACAGATACGCAGTATTTT. Filled out from reference TRBV15 and TRBJ2-3, the complete variable domain reads DAMVIQNPRYQVTQFGKPVTLSCSQTLNHNVMYWYQQKSSQAPKLLFHYYDKDFNNEADTPDNFQSRRPNTSFCFLDIRSPGLGDTAMYLCATSTLTQKSTDTQYFGPGTRLTVL.

The chain recombines TRBV7-2 with TRBJ1-5; D not resolved. The CDR3 runs 15 residues. CDR1 and CDR2 from the germline V gene are SGHTA and FQGNSA. V was clipped by 5 bases and J by 7 bases, with 18 bases between them. The CDR3 loop is CASSREPAGRQPQHF. The CDR3 DNA is TGTGCCAGCAGCCGCGAACCGGCGGGTCGCCAGCCCCAGCATTTT.

This clone was detected once. CDR3 amino acids: CSLAGGTEAFF. CDR3 nucleotides: TGCAGCCTGGCGGGGGGGACTGAAGCTTTCTTT. The chain uses TRBV29-1 and TRBJ1-1; weak D call: TRBD1 (5 bases). The CDR3 loop spans 11 amino acids. V was clipped by 8 bases and J by 5 bases, with 12 bases between them. The germline V gene has CDR1 SQVTM and CDR2 ANQGSEA.

The chain links TRBV7-3 to TRBJ2-5; D is ambiguous. Trimming took 5 bases from V and 1 from J, leaving 8 bases between them. This CDR3 comprises 13 residues. Per germline, CDR1 SGHTA and CDR2 FQGTGA. This chain's CDR3 is CASSPHGQETQYF. The CDR3 region has the DNA TGTGCCAGCAGCCCCCACGGCCAAGAGACCCAGTACTTC.

This clone was detected only a few times. The rearrangement uses TRBV7-9 and TRBJ2-7; 9 positions agree with TRBD1. Germline lookup yields CDR1 SEHNR and CDR2 FQNEAQ (reference sequence). The CDR3 extends over 17 amino acids. V lost 5 bases and J lost 7; bases outside the gene matches: 18. CDR3 loop: CASSTTDRGILSGEQYF. The DNA for the CDR3 is TGTGCCAGCAGCACAACAGACAGGGGGATCCTCTCGGGAGAGCAGTACTTC.

The V gene is TRBV18, the J gene TRBJ1-1; D is unclear. Trimming took off 2 bases at V and 3 bases at J, with 10 bases between the two ends. Germline loops: CDR1 KGHSH, CDR2 LQKENI. This CDR3 region has 14 residues. CDR3 coding DNA: TGTGCCAGCTCACCAAAGTTTCAGGACACTGAAGCTTTCTTT. This encodes CASSPKFQDTEAFF.

V and J are TRBV7-8 and TRBJ1-5; 7 bases are shared with TRBD1. The CDR3 spans 15 residues. With V trimmed by 1 base and J by 6 bases, 6 bases remained unmatched. Germline V gives CDR1 SGHVS, CDR2 FQNEAQ. CDR3 amino acids: CASSLEGKGAQPQHF. CDR3 nucleotides: TGTGCCAGCAGCTTAGAGGGGAAGGGGGCTCAGCCCCAGCATTTT. Filled out from reference TRBV7-8 and TRBJ1-5, the complete variable domain reads GAGVSQSPRYKVAKRGQDVALRCDPISGHVSLFWYQQALGQGPEFLTYFQNEAQLDKSGLPSDRFFAERPEGSVSTLKIQRTQQEDSAVYLCASSLEGKGAQPQHFGDGTRLSIL.

The chain couples TRBV13 to TRBJ2-7; D not certain. Deletions cut 4 bases from V and 0 bases from J, with 13 bases between. Germline CDR1 and CDR2: PRHDT and FYEKMQ (reference sequence). This CDR3 is 15 amino acids long. CDR3 nucleotide sequence: TGTGCCAGCAGCTCCCCCTTTCCGGGCTCCTACGAGCAGTACTTC. Translated: CASSSPFPGSYEQYF. Filled out from reference TRBV13 and TRBJ2-7, the complete variable domain reads AAGVIQSPRHLIKEKRETATLKCYPIPRHDTVYWYQQGPGQDPQFLISFYEKMQSDKGSIPDRFSAQQFSDYHSELNMSSLELGDSALYFCASSSPFPGSYEQYFGPGTRLTVT.

V usage is TRBV4-2 and J usage is TRBJ2-3; 9 bases are shared with TRBD2. Germline V lookup: CDR1 LGHNA, CDR2 YNFKEQ. CDR3 length equals 17 residues. J was trimmed by 2 bases and V by 0 bases; bases with no gene match: 6. CDR3 loop: CASSQDFSGRNTDTQYF. CDR3 DNA: TGTGCCAGCAGCCAAGATTTTAGCGGGAGAAACACAGATACGCAGTATTTT.